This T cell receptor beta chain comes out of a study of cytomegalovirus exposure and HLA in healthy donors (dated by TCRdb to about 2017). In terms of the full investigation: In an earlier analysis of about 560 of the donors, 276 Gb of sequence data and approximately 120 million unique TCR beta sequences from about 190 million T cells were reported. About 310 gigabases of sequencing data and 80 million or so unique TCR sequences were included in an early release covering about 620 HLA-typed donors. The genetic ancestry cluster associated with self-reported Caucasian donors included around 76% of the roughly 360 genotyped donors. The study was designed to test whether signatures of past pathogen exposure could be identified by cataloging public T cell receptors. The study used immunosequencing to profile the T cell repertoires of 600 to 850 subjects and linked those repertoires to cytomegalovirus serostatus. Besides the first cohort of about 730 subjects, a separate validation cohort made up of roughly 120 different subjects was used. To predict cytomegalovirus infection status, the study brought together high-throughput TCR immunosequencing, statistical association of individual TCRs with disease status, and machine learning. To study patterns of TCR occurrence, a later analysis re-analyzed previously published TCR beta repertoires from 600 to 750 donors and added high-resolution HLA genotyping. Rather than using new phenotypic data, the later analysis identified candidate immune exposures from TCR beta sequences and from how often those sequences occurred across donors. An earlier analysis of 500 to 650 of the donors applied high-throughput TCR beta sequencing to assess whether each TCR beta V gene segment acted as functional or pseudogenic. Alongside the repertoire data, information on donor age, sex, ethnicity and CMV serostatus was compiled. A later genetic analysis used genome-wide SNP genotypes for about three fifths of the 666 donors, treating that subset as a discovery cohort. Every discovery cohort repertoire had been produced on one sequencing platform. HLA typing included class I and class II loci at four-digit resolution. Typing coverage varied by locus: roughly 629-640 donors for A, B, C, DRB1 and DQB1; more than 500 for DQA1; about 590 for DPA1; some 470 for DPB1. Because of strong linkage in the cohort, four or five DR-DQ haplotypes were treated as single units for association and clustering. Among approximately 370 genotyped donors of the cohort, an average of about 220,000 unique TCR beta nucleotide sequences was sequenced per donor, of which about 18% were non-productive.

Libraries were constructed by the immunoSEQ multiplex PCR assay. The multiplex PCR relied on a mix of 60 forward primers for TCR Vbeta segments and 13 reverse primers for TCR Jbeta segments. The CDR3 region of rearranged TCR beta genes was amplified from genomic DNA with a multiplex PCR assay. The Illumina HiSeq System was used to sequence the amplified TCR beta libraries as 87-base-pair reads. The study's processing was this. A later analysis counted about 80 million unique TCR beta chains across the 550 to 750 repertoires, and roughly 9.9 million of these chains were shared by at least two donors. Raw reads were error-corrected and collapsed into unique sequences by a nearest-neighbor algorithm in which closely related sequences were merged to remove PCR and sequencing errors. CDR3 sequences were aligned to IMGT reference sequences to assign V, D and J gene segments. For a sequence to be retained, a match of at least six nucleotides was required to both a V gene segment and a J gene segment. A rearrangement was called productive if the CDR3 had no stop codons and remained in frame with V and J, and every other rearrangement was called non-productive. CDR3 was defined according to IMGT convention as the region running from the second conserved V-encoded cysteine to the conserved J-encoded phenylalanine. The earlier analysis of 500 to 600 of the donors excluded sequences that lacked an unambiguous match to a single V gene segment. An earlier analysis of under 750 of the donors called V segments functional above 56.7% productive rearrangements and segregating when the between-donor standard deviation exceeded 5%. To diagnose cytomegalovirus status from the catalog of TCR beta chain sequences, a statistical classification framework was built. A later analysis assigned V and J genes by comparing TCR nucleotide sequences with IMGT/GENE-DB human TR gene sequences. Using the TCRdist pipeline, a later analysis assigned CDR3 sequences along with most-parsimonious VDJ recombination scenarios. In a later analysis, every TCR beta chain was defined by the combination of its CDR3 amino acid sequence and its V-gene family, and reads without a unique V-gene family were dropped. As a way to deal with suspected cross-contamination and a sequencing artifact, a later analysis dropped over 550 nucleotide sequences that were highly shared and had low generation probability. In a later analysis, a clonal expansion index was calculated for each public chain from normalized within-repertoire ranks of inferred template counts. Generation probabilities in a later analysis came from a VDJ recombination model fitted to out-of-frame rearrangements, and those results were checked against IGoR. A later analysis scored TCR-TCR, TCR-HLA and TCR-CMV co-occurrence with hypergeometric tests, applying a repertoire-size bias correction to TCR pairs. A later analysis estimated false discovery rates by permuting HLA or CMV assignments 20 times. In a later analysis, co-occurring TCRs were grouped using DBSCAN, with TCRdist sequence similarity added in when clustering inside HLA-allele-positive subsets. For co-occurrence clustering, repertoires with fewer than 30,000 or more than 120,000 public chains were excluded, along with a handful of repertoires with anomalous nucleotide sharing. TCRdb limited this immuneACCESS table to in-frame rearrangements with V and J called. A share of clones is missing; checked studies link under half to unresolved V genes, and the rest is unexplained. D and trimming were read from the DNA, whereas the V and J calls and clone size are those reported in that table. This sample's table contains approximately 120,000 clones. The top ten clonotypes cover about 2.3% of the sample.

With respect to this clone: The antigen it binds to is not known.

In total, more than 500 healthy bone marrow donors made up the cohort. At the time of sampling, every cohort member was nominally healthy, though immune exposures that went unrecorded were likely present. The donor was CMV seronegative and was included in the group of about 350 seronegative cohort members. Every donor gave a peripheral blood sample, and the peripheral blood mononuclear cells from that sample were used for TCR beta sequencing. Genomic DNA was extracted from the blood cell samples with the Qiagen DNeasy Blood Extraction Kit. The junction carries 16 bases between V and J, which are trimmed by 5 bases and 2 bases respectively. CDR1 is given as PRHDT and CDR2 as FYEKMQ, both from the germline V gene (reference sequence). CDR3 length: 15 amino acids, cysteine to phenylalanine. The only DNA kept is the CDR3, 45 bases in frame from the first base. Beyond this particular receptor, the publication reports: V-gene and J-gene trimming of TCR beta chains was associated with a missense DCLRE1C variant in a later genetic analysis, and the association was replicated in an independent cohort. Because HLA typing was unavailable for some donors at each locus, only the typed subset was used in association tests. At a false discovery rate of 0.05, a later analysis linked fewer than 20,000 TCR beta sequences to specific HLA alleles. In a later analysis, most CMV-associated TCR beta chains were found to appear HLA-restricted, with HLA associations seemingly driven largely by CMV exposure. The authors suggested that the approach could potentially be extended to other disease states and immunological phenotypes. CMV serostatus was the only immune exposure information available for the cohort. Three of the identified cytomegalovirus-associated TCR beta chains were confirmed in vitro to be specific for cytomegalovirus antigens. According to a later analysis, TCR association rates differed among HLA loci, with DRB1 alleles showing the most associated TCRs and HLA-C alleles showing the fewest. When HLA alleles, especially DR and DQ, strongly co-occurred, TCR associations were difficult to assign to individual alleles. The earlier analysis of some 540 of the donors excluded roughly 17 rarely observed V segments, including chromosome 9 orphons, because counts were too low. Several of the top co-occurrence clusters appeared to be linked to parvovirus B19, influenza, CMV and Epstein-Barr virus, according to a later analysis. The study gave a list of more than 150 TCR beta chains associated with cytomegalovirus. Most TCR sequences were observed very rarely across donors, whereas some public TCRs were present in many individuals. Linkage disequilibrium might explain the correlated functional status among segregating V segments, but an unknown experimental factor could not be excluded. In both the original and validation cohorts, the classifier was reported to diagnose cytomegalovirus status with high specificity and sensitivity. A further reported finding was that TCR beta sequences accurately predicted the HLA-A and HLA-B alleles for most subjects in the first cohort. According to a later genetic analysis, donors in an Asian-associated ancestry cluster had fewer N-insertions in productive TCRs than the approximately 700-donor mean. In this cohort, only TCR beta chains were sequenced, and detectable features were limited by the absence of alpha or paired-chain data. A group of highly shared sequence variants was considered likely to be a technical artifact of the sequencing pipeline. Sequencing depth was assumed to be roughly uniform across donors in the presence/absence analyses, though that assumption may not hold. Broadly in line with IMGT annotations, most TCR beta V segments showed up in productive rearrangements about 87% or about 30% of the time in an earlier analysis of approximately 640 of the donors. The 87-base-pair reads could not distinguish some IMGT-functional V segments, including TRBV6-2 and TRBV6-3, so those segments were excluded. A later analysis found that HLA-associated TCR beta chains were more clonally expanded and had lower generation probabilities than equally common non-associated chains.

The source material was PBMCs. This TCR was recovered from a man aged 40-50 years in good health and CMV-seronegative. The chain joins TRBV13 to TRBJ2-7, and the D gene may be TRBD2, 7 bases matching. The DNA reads TGTGCCAGCAGCCGAAGGGAGGGGGTTCCCTACGAGCAGTACTTC. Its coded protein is CASSRREGVPYEQYF.